This T cell receptor (beta chain) stems from a study of OX40 agonist ivuxolimab in advanced cancers. The overall study: Patients were given ivuxolimab, an antibody that agonizes OX40 (CD134). A partial response was reached by three patients: one with hepatocellular carcinoma and two with cutaneous melanoma. Study conclusions and caveats: The 0.1-3.0 mg/kg partial responders had among the lowest clonal expansion. CD4+ and CD8+ blood T cells expanded clonally by week 6 at 0.1 to 3.0 mg/kg.

Profiling relied on immunoSEQ multiplex PCR, and the TCRdb table lists in-frame clones only, not all of them. The data show 80,000 to 95,000 clones, approximately 90% seen once. Turning to this clone: What it binds is not known.

The CDR3 has 14 residues. The V end lost 5 bases, the J end lost 2 bases, and 12 bases lay between the germline ends. CDR1 KGHSH and CDR2 LQKENI come from the germline V gene. The sample was CD4+ or CD8+ T cells sorted from blood, taken in a trial of the OX40 agonist ivuxolimab. The chain recombines TRBV18 with TRBJ2-5; D possibly corresponds to TRBD2 (5 bases). The TCR was taken from an adult with an advanced solid tumor such as melanoma, head and neck, liver or kidney cancer. CDR3 bases: TGTGCCAGCTCAACGACCGGGATACAAGAGACCCAGTACTTC. Translation gives CASSTTGIQETQYF.